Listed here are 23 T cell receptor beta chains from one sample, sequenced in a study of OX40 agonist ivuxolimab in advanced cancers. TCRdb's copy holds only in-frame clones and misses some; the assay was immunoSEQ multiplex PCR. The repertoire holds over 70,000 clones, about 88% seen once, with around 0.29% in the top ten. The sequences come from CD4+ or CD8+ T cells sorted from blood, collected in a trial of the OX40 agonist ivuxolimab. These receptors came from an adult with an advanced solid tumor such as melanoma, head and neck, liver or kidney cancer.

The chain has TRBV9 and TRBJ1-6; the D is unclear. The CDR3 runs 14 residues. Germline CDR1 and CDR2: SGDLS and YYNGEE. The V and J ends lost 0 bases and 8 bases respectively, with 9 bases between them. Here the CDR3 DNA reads TGTGCCAGCAGCGTAGGGGTGGGTCATTCACCCCTCCACTTT. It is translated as CASSVGVGHSPLHF.

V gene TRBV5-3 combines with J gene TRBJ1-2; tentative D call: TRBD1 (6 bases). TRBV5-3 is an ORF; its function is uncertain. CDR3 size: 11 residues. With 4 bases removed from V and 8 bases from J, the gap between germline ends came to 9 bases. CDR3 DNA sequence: TGTGCCAGAAGCCCAGGGGAAGGCTACACCTTC. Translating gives CARSPGEGYTF.

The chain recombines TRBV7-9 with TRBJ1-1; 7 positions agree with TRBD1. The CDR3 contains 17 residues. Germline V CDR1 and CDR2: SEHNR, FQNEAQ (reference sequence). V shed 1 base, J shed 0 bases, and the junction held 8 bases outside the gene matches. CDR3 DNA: TGTGCCAGCAGCTTAGAGGGACAGTATAACATGAACACTGAAGCTTTCTTT. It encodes CASSLEGQYNMNTEAFF.

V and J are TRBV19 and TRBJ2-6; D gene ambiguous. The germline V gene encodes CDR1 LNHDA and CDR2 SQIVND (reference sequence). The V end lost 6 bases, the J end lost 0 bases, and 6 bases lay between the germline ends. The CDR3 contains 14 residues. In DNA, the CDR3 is TGTGCCAGTAGCAGGTTCTCTGGGGCCAACGTCCTGACTTTC. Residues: CASSRFSGANVLTF.

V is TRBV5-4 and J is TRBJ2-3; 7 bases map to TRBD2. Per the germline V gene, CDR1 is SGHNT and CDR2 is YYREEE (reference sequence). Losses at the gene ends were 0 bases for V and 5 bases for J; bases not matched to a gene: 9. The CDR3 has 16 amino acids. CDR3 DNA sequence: TGTGCCAGCAGCTTGGCTTTAGCGGGCGGGGTAGATACGCAGTATTTT. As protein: CASSLALAGGVDTQYF. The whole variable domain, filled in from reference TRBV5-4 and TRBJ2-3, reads ETGVTQSPTHLIKTRGQQVTLRCSSQSGHNTVSWYQQALGQGPQFIFQYYREEENGRGNFPPRFSGLQFPNYSSELNVNALELDDSALYLCASSLALAGGVDTQYFGPGTRLTVL.

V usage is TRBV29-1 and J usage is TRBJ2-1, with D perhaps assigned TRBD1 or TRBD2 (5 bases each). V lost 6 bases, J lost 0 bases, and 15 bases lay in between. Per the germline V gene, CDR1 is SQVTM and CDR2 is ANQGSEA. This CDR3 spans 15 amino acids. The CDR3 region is CSVIWGTGSYNEQFF. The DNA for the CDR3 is TGCAGCGTGATCTGGGGGACGGGCTCCTACAATGAGCAGTTCTTC.

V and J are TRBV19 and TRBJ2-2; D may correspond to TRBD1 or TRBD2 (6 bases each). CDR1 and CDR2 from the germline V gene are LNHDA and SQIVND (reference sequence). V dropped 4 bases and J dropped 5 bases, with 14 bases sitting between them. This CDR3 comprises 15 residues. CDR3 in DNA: TGTGCCAGTAGTACCCGTTCGGGGGCTACCGGGGAGCTGTTTTTT. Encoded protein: CASSTRSGATGELFF.

CDR3 amino acids: CASSYSIQGRAQYF. CDR3 DNA: TGTGCCAGCAGTTACTCGATACAGGGGCGGGCTCAGTACTTC. The genes are TRBV6-5 and TRBJ2-4; 7 bases are shared with TRBD1. Germline CDR1 reads MNHEY; CDR2 reads SVGAGI. V shed 0 bases, J shed 12 bases, and the junction held 8 bases outside the gene matches. The CDR3 loop spans 14 amino acids.

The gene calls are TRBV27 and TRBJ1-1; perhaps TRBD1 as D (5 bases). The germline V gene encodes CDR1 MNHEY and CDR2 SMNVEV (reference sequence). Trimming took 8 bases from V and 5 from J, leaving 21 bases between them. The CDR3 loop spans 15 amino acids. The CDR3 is CASHPITAGRTEAFF. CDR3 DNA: TGTGCCAGCCATCCCATCACGGCAGGGCGGACTGAAGCTTTCTTT.

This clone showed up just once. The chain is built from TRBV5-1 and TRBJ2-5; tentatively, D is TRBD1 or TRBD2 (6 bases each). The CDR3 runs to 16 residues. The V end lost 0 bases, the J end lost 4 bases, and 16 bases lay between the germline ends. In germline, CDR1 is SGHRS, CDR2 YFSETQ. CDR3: CASSLEGLGGRETQYF. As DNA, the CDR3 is TGCGCCAGCAGCTTGGAGGGGCTGGGGGGCCGAGAGACCCAGTACTTC.

CDR3 region: CASSSDGRRGEKLFF. The CDR3 coding sequence is TGTGCCAGCAGCTCCGACGGACGGAGGGGTGAAAAACTGTTTTTT. The rearrangement joins TRBV7-8 to TRBJ1-4; the D gene is possibly TRBD1 (5 bases). The V gene's germline CDR1 is SGHVS and CDR2 FQNEAQ. CDR3 length equals 15 residues. With 4 bases removed from V and 7 bases from J, the gap between germline ends came to 16 bases.

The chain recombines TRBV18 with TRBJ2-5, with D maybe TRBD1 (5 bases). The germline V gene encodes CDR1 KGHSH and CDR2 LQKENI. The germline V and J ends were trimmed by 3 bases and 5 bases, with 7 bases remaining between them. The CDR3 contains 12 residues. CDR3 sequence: CASSPSGETQYF. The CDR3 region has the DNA TGTGCCAGCTCACCCTCAGGGGAGACCCAGTACTTC.

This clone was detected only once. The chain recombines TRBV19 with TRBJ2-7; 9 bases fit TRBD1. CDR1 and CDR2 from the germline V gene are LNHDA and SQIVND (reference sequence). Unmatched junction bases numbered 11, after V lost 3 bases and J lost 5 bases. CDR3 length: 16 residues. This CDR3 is CASSMWGQGVKNEQYF. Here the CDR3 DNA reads TGTGCCAGTAGTATGTGGGGACAGGGTGTGAAGAACGAGCAGTACTTC.

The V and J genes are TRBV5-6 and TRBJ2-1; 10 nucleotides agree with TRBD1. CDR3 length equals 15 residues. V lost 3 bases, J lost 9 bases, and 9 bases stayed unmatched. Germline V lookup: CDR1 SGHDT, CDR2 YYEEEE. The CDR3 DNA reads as TGTGCCAGCAGCTCGACAGGGGGCTTTGACGGTGAGCAGTTCTTC. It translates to CASSSTGGFDGEQFF.

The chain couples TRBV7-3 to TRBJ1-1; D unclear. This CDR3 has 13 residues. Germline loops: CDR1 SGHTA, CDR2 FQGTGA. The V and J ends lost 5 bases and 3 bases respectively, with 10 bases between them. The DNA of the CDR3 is TGTGCCAGCAGCAGGAGTAAAGACACTGAAGCTTTCTTT. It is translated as CASSRSKDTEAFF. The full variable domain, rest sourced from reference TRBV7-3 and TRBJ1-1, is GAGVSQTPSNKVTEKGKYVELRCDPISGHTALYWYRQSLGQGPEFLIYFQGTGAADDSGLPNDRFFAVRPEGSVSTLKIQRTERGDSAVYLCASSRSKDTEAFFGQGTRLTVV.

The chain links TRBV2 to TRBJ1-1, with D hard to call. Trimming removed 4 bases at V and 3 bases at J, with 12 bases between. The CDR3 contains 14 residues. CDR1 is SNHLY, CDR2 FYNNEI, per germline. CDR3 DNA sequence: TGTGCCAGCAGTGTTAGGGAGGGATACACTGAAGCTTTCTTT. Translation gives CASSVREGYTEAFF.

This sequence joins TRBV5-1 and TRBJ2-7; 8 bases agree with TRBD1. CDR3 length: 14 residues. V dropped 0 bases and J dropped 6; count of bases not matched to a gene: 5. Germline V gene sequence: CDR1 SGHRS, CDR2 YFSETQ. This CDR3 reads CASSLGTGRAEQYF. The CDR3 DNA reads TGCGCCAGCAGCTTGGGGACAGGGCGGGCCGAGCAGTACTTC.

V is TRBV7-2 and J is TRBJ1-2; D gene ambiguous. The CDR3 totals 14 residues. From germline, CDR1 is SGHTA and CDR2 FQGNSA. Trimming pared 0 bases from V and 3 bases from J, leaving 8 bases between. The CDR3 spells CASSLAGGDYGYTF. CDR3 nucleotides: TGTGCCAGCAGCTTAGCAGGCGGCGACTATGGCTACACCTTC.

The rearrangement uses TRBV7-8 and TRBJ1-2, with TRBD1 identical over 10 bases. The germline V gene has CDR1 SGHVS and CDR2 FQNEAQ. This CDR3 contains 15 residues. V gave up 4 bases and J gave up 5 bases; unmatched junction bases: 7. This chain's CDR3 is CASSSSDRGQYGYTF. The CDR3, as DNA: TGTGCCAGCAGCTCTTCAGACAGGGGGCAGTATGGCTACACCTTC.

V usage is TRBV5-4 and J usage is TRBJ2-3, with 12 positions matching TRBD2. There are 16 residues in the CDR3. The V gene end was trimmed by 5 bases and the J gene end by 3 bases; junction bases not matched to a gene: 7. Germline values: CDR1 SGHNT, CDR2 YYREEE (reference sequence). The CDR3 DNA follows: TGTGCCAGCAGAGAACCGGGACTAGCGGGTACAGATACGCAGTATTTT. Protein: CASREPGLAGTDTQYF.

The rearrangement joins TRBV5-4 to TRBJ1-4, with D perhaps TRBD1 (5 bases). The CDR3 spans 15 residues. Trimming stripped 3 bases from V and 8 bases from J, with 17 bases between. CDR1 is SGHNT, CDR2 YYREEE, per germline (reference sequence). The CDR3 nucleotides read TGTGCCAGCAGCTCCGGGACGGCTGGCCCAGAAAAACTGTTTTTT. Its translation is CASSSGTAGPEKLFF.

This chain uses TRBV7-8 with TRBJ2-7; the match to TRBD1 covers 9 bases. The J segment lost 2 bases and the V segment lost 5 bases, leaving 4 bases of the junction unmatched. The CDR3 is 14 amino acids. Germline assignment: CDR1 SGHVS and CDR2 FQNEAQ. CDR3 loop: CASSRGQGTYEQYF. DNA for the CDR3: TGTGCCAGCAGCCGGGGACAGGGAACCTACGAGCAGTACTTC.

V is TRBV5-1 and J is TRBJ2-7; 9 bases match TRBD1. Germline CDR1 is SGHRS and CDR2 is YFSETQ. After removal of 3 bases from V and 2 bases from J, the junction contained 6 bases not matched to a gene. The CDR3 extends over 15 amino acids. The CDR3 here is CASSSRQGGTYEQYF. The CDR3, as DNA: TGCGCCAGCAGCTCACGACAGGGGGGGACCTACGAGCAGTACTTC.